This entry describes one T cell receptor beta chain. Its antigen is undetermined. The sample originates from a study of T-cell reconstitution after alpha-beta-depleted transplantation in children. Points from the study as a whole: Among T cells one year after transplant, newly produced cells accounted for most counts and diversity.

Unique molecular identifiers tagged the TCRbeta library. TCRdb recomputed calls from the PCR reads with MiXCR, one row per CDR3 protein. The sample lists around 580,000 distinct CDR3 sequences; 27% were seen once. This CDR3 has 14 residues. CDR1 is DFQATT, CDR2 SNEGSKA, per germline (reference sequence). Trimming removed 3 bases from V and 6 bases from J, with 12 bases in between. This clonotype was obtained from a boy younger than two with Wiskott-Aldrich syndrome, due to receive a stem cell transplant. This specimen was PBMCs, taken before TCRalphabeta/CD19-depleted stem cell transplant. The chain is built from TRBV20-1 and TRBJ1-6; D is unclear. For the CDR3, the DNA is TGCAGTGCTAGGGGTGGATCCCTTAATTCACCCCTCCACTTT. This sequence encodes CSARGGSLNSPLHF.